The 19 T cell receptor beta chains in this list originate from one sample, sequenced in a study of blood T cell repertoires in COVID-19. Produced via immunoSEQ multiplex PCR; TCRdb's table is partial and in-frame only. The sample shows some 200,000 clones, over 75% of them seen only once. The sample consisted of peripheral blood. These receptors were obtained from a woman aged 70-85 years with COVID-19, enrolled during active disease.

The table lists this clone with a count of one. The V and J genes are TRBV7-8 and TRBJ2-2; 8 bases line up with TRBD2. The V gene's germline CDR1 is SGHVS and CDR2 FQNEAQ. The V gene end was trimmed by 3 bases and the J gene end by 2 bases; junction bases not matched to a gene: 5. The CDR3 length is 16 residues. The CDR3 protein is CASSFGAGGNTGELFF. In DNA form, the CDR3 reads TGTGCCAGCAGCTTCGGGGCGGGGGGTAACACCGGGGAGCTGTTTTTT.

The CDR3 nucleotides are TGCGCCAGCAGCCAAGATATGGCAGATACTGAAGCTTTCTTT. It codes for CASSQDMADTEAFF. This chain joins TRBV4-3 and TRBJ1-1; D not resolved. Germline CDR1 is LGHNA and CDR2 is YSLEER. The CDR3 spans 14 residues. Trimming stripped 0 bases from V and 5 bases from J, with 10 bases between.

This clone was observed a few times. V gene TRBV15 combines with J gene TRBJ1-2; no definite D call. In germline, CDR1 is LNHNV, CDR2 YYDKDF (reference sequence). The CDR3 consists of 11 residues. Trimming pared 1 base from V and 9 bases from J, leaving 6 bases between. The CDR3, as DNA: TGTGCCACCAGCAGAGGGGAGAGCTACACCTTC. It is translated as CATSRGESYTF.

The gene calls are TRBV15 and TRBJ2-7; no clear D gene. V was trimmed by 3 bases and J by 1 base, leaving 13 bases between them. Germline V gives CDR1 LNHNV, CDR2 YYDKDF (reference sequence). CDR3 length: 15 amino acids. CDR3 sequence reads: CATSSGDRDSYEQYF. In DNA form, the CDR3 reads TGTGCCACCAGCAGCGGAGATAGAGATTCCTACGAGCAGTACTTC.

V usage is TRBV6-5 and J usage is TRBJ1-5; 8 nucleotides agree with TRBD1. The CDR3 has 15 residues. The V and J ends lost 7 bases and 2 bases, in that order; junction bases with no gene match: 7. Germline CDR1 is MNHEY and CDR2 is SVGAGI. The CDR3 region has the DNA TGTGCCAGCAAGGGACAGGAGGCTGGCAATCAGCCCCAGCATTTT. Translated: CASKGQEAGNQPQHF.

V is TRBV6-1 and J is TRBJ2-5, with 7 nucleotides matching TRBD1. The CDR3 extends over 14 amino acids. The germline gives CDR1 MNHNS, CDR2 SASEGT. V shed 1 base, J shed 4 bases, and the junction held 3 bases outside the gene matches. CDR3 loop: CASSEGGTAETQYF. CDR3 DNA sequence: TGTGCCAGCAGTGAAGGAGGGACAGCAGAGACCCAGTACTTC.

The chain combines TRBV9 with TRBJ2-1, with D tentatively TRBD2 (6 bases). The CDR3 runs 14 residues. CDR1 and CDR2 (germline): SGDLS, YYNGEE. The germline V and J ends were trimmed by 0 bases and 9 bases, with 13 bases remaining between them. The CDR3 region has the DNA TGTGCCAGCAGCGTAGGACGAGTGGGAGGTGAGCAGTTCTTC. Translated, it gives CASSVGRVGGEQFF.

This chain links TRBV18 with TRBJ1-1; D might be TRBD1 (5 bases). V shed 6 bases and J shed 4 bases, with 18 bases lying between them. The CDR3 has 15 residues. Germline values: CDR1 KGHSH, CDR2 LQKENI. This CDR3 is CASSPSRSGGTEAFF. CDR3 DNA sequence: TGTGCCAGCTCCCCTTCTCGTTCGGGGGGCACTGAAGCTTTCTTT.

V gene TRBV7-3 combines with J gene TRBJ2-1, with 7 nucleotides matching TRBD2. Germline V gene sequence: CDR1 SGHTA, CDR2 FQGTGA. The CDR3 covers 17 residues. V trimming: 4 bases; J trimming: 0 bases; junction bases outside the gene matches: 9. The CDR3 DNA reads as TGTGCCAGCAGCTCAAAGGGCGGCGGGGGCTCCTACAATGAGCAGTTCTTC. Protein product: CASSSKGGGGSYNEQFF.

V and J are TRBV15 and TRBJ1-5; a weak D match, TRBD1 (5 bases). This CDR3 comprises 16 residues. The V and J ends lost 0 bases and 4 bases respectively, with 13 bases between them. Germline CDR1 is LNHNV and CDR2 is YYDKDF (reference sequence). CDR3 coding DNA: TGTGCCACCAGCAGAGATCGGTGGTCAGGGAATCAGCCCCAGCATTTT. Translated, it gives CATSRDRWSGNQPQHF.

This clone appeared a single time. The genes are TRBV21-1 and TRBJ1-6; the tabulated D call, TRBD1, remains unverified against the DNA. TRBV21-1 is tagged as a pseudogene. The CDR3 consists of 16 residues. CDR3 sequence: CASSNSLDRSVSPLHF. CDR3 nucleotide sequence: TGTGCCAGCAGCAACAGCTTAGACAGGTCCGTTTCACCCCTCCACTTT.

This clone was counted a few times. V gene TRBV27 combines with J gene TRBJ2-1; 10 positions agree with TRBD2. Germline values: CDR1 MNHEY, CDR2 SMNVEV (reference sequence). Trimming cost V 4 bases and J 9 bases; bases outside gene matches: 6. CDR3 size: 14 residues. CDR3 coding DNA: TGTGCCAGCAGTTCGGGACTAGCGTTCTCTGAGCAGTTCTTC. It is translated as CASSSGLAFSEQFF.

This chain connects TRBV7-2 to TRBJ1-5; tentatively, D is TRBD1 (6 bases). With 5 bases removed from V and 4 bases from J, the gap between germline ends came to 12 bases. The CDR3 contains 14 residues. Germline-derived CDR1 and CDR2 are SGHTA and FQGNSA. The CDR3 loop reads CASSRDITNQPQHF. CDR3 bases: TGTGCCAGCAGCAGGGACATAACTAATCAGCCCCAGCATTTT.

J is TRBJ2-2 and V is TRBV5-1, with 8 bases lining up with TRBD1. In germline, CDR1 is SGHRS, CDR2 YFSETQ. The ends lost 4 bases at V and 0 bases at J; junction bases unmatched: 2. This CDR3 spans 15 amino acids. CDR3: CASSPGQANTGELFF. Written as DNA, the CDR3 is TGCGCCAGCAGCCCGGGACAGGCGAACACCGGGGAGCTGTTTTTT.

This chain links TRBV21-1 with TRBJ2-3; no DNA check was done on the table's D call, TRBD2. TRBV21-1 represents a pseudogene. This CDR3 has 16 amino acids. CDR3 DNA sequence: TGTGCCAGCAGCACTAGGATAGACTTTAACACAGATACGCAGTATTTT. Translated: CASSTRIDFNTDTQYF.

This rearrangement joins TRBV7-2 to TRBJ2-3; tentatively, D is TRBD2 (5 bases). The CDR3 runs to 15 residues. V lost 0 bases to trimming and J lost 3 bases, with 10 bases between them. Per the germline V gene, CDR1 is SGHTA and CDR2 is FQGNSA. In DNA form, the CDR3 reads TGTGCCAGCAGCTTAGCGGTTAGAGGGACAGATACGCAGTATTTT. It yields the protein CASSLAVRGTDTQYF.

This chain uses TRBV18 with TRBJ1-1; 8 positions match TRBD1. The V gene end was trimmed by 6 bases and the J gene end by 6 bases; junction bases not matched to a gene: 6. Per the germline V gene, CDR1 is KGHSH and CDR2 is LQKENI. CDR3 length equals 13 residues. Here the CDR3 reads CASSSGGAAEAFF. Here the CDR3 DNA reads TGTGCCAGCTCTTCAGGGGGCGCGGCTGAAGCTTTCTTT.

The gene calls are TRBV14 and TRBJ1-2, with TRBD1 matching over 8 bases. CDR1 SGHDN and CDR2 FVKESK come from the germline V gene. V shed 3 bases and J 8 bases; nucleotides not matched to a gene: 5. The CDR3 covers 13 residues. The CDR3 DNA follows: TGTGCCAGCAGCCACGGACAGGGCAGGGGCTACACCTTC. It specifies CASSHGQGRGYTF.

This clone occurred once. The chain combines TRBV5-4 with TRBJ1-3, with TRBD1 matching over 8 bases. The CDR3 sequence is 16 residues long. The junction had 11 bases not matched to a gene; V was cut back by 3 bases and J by 6 bases. From germline, CDR1 is SGHNT and CDR2 YYREEE (reference sequence). The CDR3 sequence: CASSSQLDREPNTIYF. CDR3 nucleotide sequence: TGTGCCAGCAGCTCCCAACTGGACAGGGAGCCAAACACCATATATTTT.